These 21 T cell receptor beta chains were sequenced from one sample in a study of CD8 T cells in ankylosing spondylitis. TCRdb fed the 5' RACE reads into MiXCR, producing one record per CDR3 protein. The repertoire holds about 110,000 distinct CDR3 sequences, with under 30% as singletons. The sample was synovial fluid, either unsorted or a sorted T cell fraction (not recorded which). Receptor source: a male donor with ankylosing spondylitis.

The genes are TRBV7-2 and TRBJ1-4; possible D gene TRBD1, 6 bases. Germline V CDR1 and CDR2: SGHTA, FQGNSA. V lost 2 bases and J lost 7, with 11 bases in between. This CDR3 has 14 residues. CDR3: CASSLSGAVEKLFF. The CDR3 DNA follows: TGTGCCAGCAGCTTATCGGGGGCTGTTGAAAAACTGTTTTTT.

A few counts support this clonotype. The V gene is TRBV29-1, the J gene TRBJ2-2; D may be TRBD1 or TRBD2 (5 bases each). Germline V CDR1 and CDR2: SQVTM, ANQGSEA. The V and J ends lost 6 bases and 1 base respectively, with 12 bases between them. The CDR3 is made up of 14 amino acids. The CDR3: CSVSLGVNTGELFF. Here the CDR3 DNA reads TGCAGCGTGTCTTTGGGGGTGAACACCGGGGAGCTGTTTTTT.

V and J are TRBV15 and TRBJ2-1, with D perhaps TRBD2 (5 bases). The germline CDR1 and CDR2 sequences are LNHNV and YYDKDF (reference sequence). The V end lost 1 base, the J end lost 2 bases, and 9 bases lay between the germline ends. The CDR3 is made up of 15 amino acids. The CDR3 loop is CATSRAVGAYNEQFF. CDR3 coding DNA: TGTGCCACCAGCAGAGCCGTGGGAGCCTACAATGAGCAGTTCTTC.

The chain combines TRBV30 with TRBJ1-1, with D unclear. The germline CDR1 and CDR2 sequences are GTSNPN and SVGIG (reference sequence). The CDR3 extends over 13 amino acids. The V end lost 2 bases, the J end lost 0 bases, and 7 bases lay between the germline ends. CDR3: CAWSIKMNTEAFF. The CDR3 DNA follows: TGTGCCTGGAGTATAAAGATGAACACTGAAGCTTTCTTT.

Points on this clonotype: Sequence at one end of the junction differs from germline and may be a read error. The chain carries TRBV6-1 and TRBJ2-1; TRBD2 matches at 9 bases. CDR3 length: 18 residues. Germline-derived CDR1 and CDR2 are MNHNS and SASEGT. CDR3 nucleotide sequence: TGTGCCAGCAGTGAAGCTATTCTGGGACTAGCCTCCGACAATGAGCAGTTCTTC. Translating gives CASSEAILGLASDNEQFF.

This chain joins TRBV18 and TRBJ1-5, with unresolved D. CDR3 length: 15 residues. CDR1 and CDR2 from the germline V gene are KGHSH and LQKENI. V shed 4 bases and J shed 7 bases, with 17 bases lying between them. The CDR3 loop is CASSQFSLSEQPQHF. The CDR3 region has the DNA TGTGCCAGCTCACAGTTCTCGCTGAGTGAACAGCCCCAGCATTTT.

This clonotype was recorded a few times. V usage is TRBV5-1 and J usage is TRBJ2-1, with D tentatively TRBD1 (6 bases). Trimming removed 3 bases at V and 5 bases at J, with 9 bases between. Per germline, CDR1 SGHRS and CDR2 YFSETQ. The CDR3 extends over 13 amino acids. CDR3: CASSSDRHNEQFF. In DNA form, the CDR3 reads TGCGCCAGCAGCTCAGACAGGCACAATGAGCAGTTCTTC.

This clonotype was detected a few times. The V and J genes are TRBV7-2 and TRBJ2-2; 8 bases are shared with TRBD2. There are 14 residues in the CDR3. Looked up from germline, CDR1 is SGHTA and CDR2 is FQGNSA. Unmatched junction bases numbered 0, after V lost 1 base and J lost 5 bases. The CDR3 protein is CASSLVAGTGELFF. The CDR3, as DNA: TGTGCCAGCAGCTTAGTAGCGGGAACCGGGGAGCTGTTTTTT.

The rearrangement joins TRBV5-5 to TRBJ2-2; D ambiguous. CDR1 and CDR2 from the germline V gene are SGHKS and YYEKEE (reference sequence). The CDR3 is 14 amino acids. Between the trimmed V and J ends, which lost 2 bases and 3 bases, there was a span of 8 bases. The CDR3 loop is CASSFRPDTGELFF. In DNA, the CDR3 is TGTGCCAGCAGCTTCCGACCGGACACCGGGGAGCTGTTTTTT.

The chain joins TRBV2 to TRBJ1-2; weak D call: TRBD1 (6 bases). CDR3 size: 14 residues. Germline CDR1 is SNHLY and CDR2 is FYNNEI. V dropped 1 base and J dropped 2 bases, with 8 bases sitting between them. The CDR3 nucleotides read TGTGCCAGCAGTGAAGTAGGGGGGAACTATGGCTACACCTTC. This translates into CASSEVGGNYGYTF.

The gene calls are TRBV27 and TRBJ2-7; perhaps D is TRBD1 or TRBD2 (6 bases each). Germline assignment: CDR1 MNHEY and CDR2 SMNVEV (reference sequence). V was pared by 2 bases and J by 3 bases, with 11 bases between. CDR3 length equals 14 residues. The CDR3 here is CASSLTGGIYEQYF. In DNA form, the CDR3 reads TGTGCCAGCAGTTTAACCGGGGGCATCTACGAGCAGTACTTC.

V gene TRBV7-9 combines with J gene TRBJ2-5, with D unclear. Trimming shortened V by 4 bases and J by 1 base, and 7 bases separated the two germline ends. Germline V lookup: CDR1 SEHNR, CDR2 FQNEAQ (reference sequence). The CDR3 is 13 amino acids. CDR3 amino acids: CASSSRSQETQYF. The CDR3 DNA sequence: TGTGCCAGCAGCTCTCGGAGCCAAGAGACCCAGTACTTC.

The V gene is TRBV20-1, the J gene TRBJ1-1; D is undetermined. This CDR3 contains 14 residues. Germline loops: CDR1 DFQATT, CDR2 SNEGSKA (reference sequence). V gave up 0 bases and J gave up 3 bases, with 11 bases separating them. CDR3 sequence (DNA): TGCAGTGCTAGAGAGGGGAGCATGGACACTGAAGCTTTCTTT. It specifies CSAREGSMDTEAFF.

In its sample, this clonotype was seen many times. The rearrangement links TRBV29-1 to TRBJ2-3; TRBD2 aligns across 10 bases. V lost 1 base, J lost 0 bases, and 1 base stayed unmatched. The germline CDR1 and CDR2 sequences are SQVTM and ANQGSEA. The length of the CDR3 is 15 residues. CDR3 in DNA: TGCAGCGTTGAAGGGACTAGCGGTAGCACAGATACGCAGTATTTT. Encoded protein: CSVEGTSGSTDTQYF.

This clonotype was observed a few times. The CDR3 DNA reads as TGTGCCAGCAGTGAAGGCGGATTGGGTTACGAGCAGTACTTC. Translated, it gives CASSEGGLGYEQYF. V is TRBV25-1 and J is TRBJ2-7; D gene uncertain. V was shortened by 2 bases and J by 4 bases, with 12 bases between the two germline ends. Germline CDR1 MGHDK, CDR2 SYGVNS. This CDR3 has 14 amino acids.

The chain is built from TRBV6-2 or TRBV6-3 and TRBJ1-2; no clear D gene. The CDR3 is made up of 13 amino acids. The V gene lost 6 bases and the J gene lost 5 bases, with 13 bases spanning the gap. Germline loops: CDR1 MNHEY, CDR2 SVGEGT. In DNA form, the CDR3 reads TGTGCCAGCAGCCGGGATCTTACATATGGCTACACCTTC. Translating it yields CASSRDLTYGYTF.

This chain links TRBV4-2 with TRBJ1-2, with a tentative D call TRBD1 (5 bases). V dropped 0 bases and J dropped 4 bases, with 12 bases sitting between them. The CDR3 has 15 amino acids. Germline CDR1 LGHNA, CDR2 YNFKEQ. Written as DNA, the CDR3 is TGTGCCAGCAGCCAAGAGGGCCCTGGGGGCTATGGCTACACCTTC. It codes for CASSQEGPGGYGYTF.

The chain has TRBV10-2 and TRBJ1-1, with D hard to call. V lost 5 bases, J lost 3 bases, and 13 bases lay in between. CDR3 size: 14 residues. The germline gives CDR1 WSHSY, CDR2 SAAADI. CDR3 residues: CASSPTIMDTEAFF. In DNA form, the CDR3 reads TGCGCCAGCAGTCCCACTATTATGGACACTGAAGCTTTCTTT.

The table lists this clonotype with many counts. This sequence joins TRBV29-1 and TRBJ2-1; D gene unclear. The germline gives CDR1 SQVTM, CDR2 ANQGSEA. V was pared by 4 bases and J by 7 bases, with 11 bases between. This CDR3 comprises 12 residues. CDR3 nucleotides: TGCAGCGTTGTGTCCAGGCGGAATGAGCAGTTCTTC. This sequence encodes CSVVSRRNEQFF.

The chain combines TRBV7-9 with TRBJ2-3, with D unclear. The germline V gene has CDR1 SEHNR and CDR2 FQNEAQ (reference sequence). Trimming cost V 1 base and J 7 bases, with 15 bases left between them. The CDR3 length is 15 residues. As DNA, the CDR3 is TGTGCCAGCAGCTTAGTCCCTGGGGTTGAAAATACGCAGTATTTT. Protein: CASSLVPGVENTQYF.

The chain links TRBV19 to TRBJ2-2; the D is unclear. Trimming took 1 base from V and 7 from J, leaving 10 bases between them. The CDR3 loop spans 14 amino acids. Germline-derived CDR1 and CDR2 are LNHDA and SQIVND (reference sequence). Here the CDR3 reads CASSIGLVGGELFF. CDR3 sequence (DNA): TGTGCCAGTAGTATAGGGCTAGTCGGCGGGGAGCTGTTTTTT.